The 20 T cell receptor beta chains listed next were all sequenced from one sample in a study of cytomegalovirus exposure and HLA in healthy donors. 13 Jbeta primers and 60 Vbeta primers were used for the PCR. Here immunoSEQ multiplex PCR was the method, and the copy in TCRdb shows in-frame clones only, minus some. In the table there are some 250,000 clones, around 80% of which are singletons. Material: PBMCs. These receptors were taken from a woman in her sixties or seventies in good health and CMV-seropositive.

V is TRBV25-1 and J is TRBJ2-1; 12 nucleotides align to TRBD2. Trimming cost V 5 bases and J 8 bases; bases outside gene matches: 13. The CDR3 contains 17 residues. Germline CDR1 is MGHDK and CDR2 is SYGVNS. CDR3 bases: TGTGCCAGCAGTCTTCCCGGGACTAGCGGGTTGATTGATGAGCAGTTCTTC. This gives the protein CASSLPGTSGLIDEQFF.

This clone has just one count. V and J are TRBV27 and TRBJ2-6; 7 bases are a match to TRBD1. J gave up 4 bases and V 6 bases, and 15 bases lay outside the gene matches. Germline V lookup: CDR1 MNHEY, CDR2 SMNVEV (reference sequence). The CDR3 contains 18 residues. The CDR3 DNA reads as TGTGCCAGCAGACCCGGGACAGAAAAATTGGGGGGGGCCAACGTCCTGACTTTC. It encodes CASRPGTEKLGGANVLTF.

CDR3 in DNA: TGCGCCAGCAGCTTGAGTTCTAGCGGGAGGCTTGTGTACGAGCAGTACTTC. Its protein is CASSLSSSGRLVYEQYF. The rearrangement uses TRBV5-1 and TRBJ2-7; 11 bases are a match to TRBD2. The trim removed 1 base at V and 4 bases at J, leaving 10 bases unmatched. This CDR3 contains 17 residues. Germline values: CDR1 SGHRS, CDR2 YFSETQ.

The chain is built from TRBV29-1 and TRBJ2-2; TRBD2 matches at 9 bases. Germline V lookup: CDR1 SQVTM, CDR2 ANQGSEA. Germline trimming cut 7 bases from V and 5 bases from J; bases unmatched to any gene: 5. The CDR3 has 13 residues. CDR3 in amino acids: CSGHTSGTGELFF. The CDR3 nucleotides are TGCAGCGGCCATACTAGCGGGACCGGGGAGCTGTTTTTT.

The genes are TRBV2 and TRBJ1-2; D unclear. The germline V gene has CDR1 SNHLY and CDR2 FYNNEI. Trimming stripped 6 bases from V and 7 bases from J, with 24 bases between. CDR3 length: 16 residues. CDR3 sequence: CASRGTGIAQGGGYTF. In DNA form, the CDR3 reads TGTGCCAGCAGGGGAACCGGGATTGCCCAAGGTGGTGGCTACACCTTC.

This clone was seen once. The J gene is TRBJ2-1, the V gene TRBV7-8; D is undetermined. Germline CDR1 reads SGHVS; CDR2 reads FQNEAQ. This CDR3 contains 12 residues. Trimming left V 5 bases short and J 7 bases short, with 9 bases between. The CDR3 protein is CASSPHSNEQFF. As DNA, the CDR3 is TGTGCCAGCAGCCCCCACTCGAATGAGCAGTTCTTC.

V is TRBV2 and J is TRBJ2-7, with 10 bases fitting TRBD2. The CDR3 sequence is 18 residues long. V lost 0 bases, J lost 4 bases, and 12 bases stayed unmatched. Germline V CDR1 and CDR2: SNHLY, FYNNEI. This CDR3 is CASSEALGLAGVKYEQYF. The CDR3 coding sequence is TGTGCCAGCAGTGAAGCGCTGGGGCTAGCGGGAGTGAAGTACGAGCAGTACTTC.

There are a few counts of this clone. The CDR3 region has the DNA TGCGCCAGCAGCTCCGGGACTAGCGGGGGCAATGAGCAGTTCTTC. Protein: CASSSGTSGGNEQFF. The chain recombines TRBV5-1 with TRBJ2-1; 14 bases are shared with TRBD2. The CDR3 is 15 amino acids. Per germline, CDR1 SGHRS and CDR2 YFSETQ. V lost 3 bases, J lost 6 bases, and 2 bases stayed unmatched.

The chain couples TRBV5-1 to TRBJ2-3; 7 bases line up with TRBD2. The CDR3 has 16 amino acids. J was trimmed by 10 bases and V by 0 bases; bases with no gene match: 14. The V gene's germline CDR1 is SGHRS and CDR2 YFSETQ. For the CDR3, the DNA is TGCGCCAGCAGCTTGGTCGGTCCCTCCACTAGCGTAGCGCAGTATTTT. This codes for CASSLVGPSTSVAQYF.

The rearrangement uses TRBV28 and TRBJ1-2, with D possibly being TRBD1 (6 bases). V was shortened by 6 bases and J by 5 bases, with 13 bases between the two germline ends. This CDR3 is 13 amino acids long. Germline lookup yields CDR1 MDHEN and CDR2 SYDVKM. The CDR3 DNA is TGTGCCAGCAGCAACAGGGTCCTTTATGGCTACACCTTC. Amino acid sequence: CASSNRVLYGYTF.

About this clone itself: At one boundary the junction diverges from the germline segment, which might be a read error. The gene calls are TRBV4-1 and TRBJ1-1; a weak D match, TRBD1 (6 bases). The germline V gene has CDR1 MGHRA and CDR2 YSYEKL. The CDR3 has 13 residues. The CDR3 DNA sequence: TGCCCCAGCAGCGCACGGACAGAGGTTGAAGCTTTCTTT. It codes for CPSSARTEVEAFF.

In nucleotides, the CDR3 is TGTGCCAGCAGCTTGCTGACAGCTAGCTCCTACAATGAGCAGTTCTTC. Translated, it gives CASSLLTASSYNEQFF. The rearrangement links TRBV5-4 to TRBJ2-1; the D gene is possibly TRBD1 (5 bases). The CDR3 length is 16 residues. Germline CDR1 SGHNT, CDR2 YYREEE (reference sequence). The V end lost 1 base, the J end lost 0 bases, and 11 bases lay between the germline ends.

The chain recombines TRBV19 with TRBJ2-6, with TRBD1 matching over 9 bases. Germline loops: CDR1 LNHDA, CDR2 SQIVND (reference sequence). This CDR3 has 18 residues. Trimming cost V 8 bases and J 0 bases; bases outside gene matches: 11. The CDR3 is CASQVFGQGSSGANVLTF. CDR3 sequence (DNA): TGTGCCAGTCAAGTCTTCGGACAGGGGTCCTCTGGGGCCAACGTCCTGACTTTC.

The V and J genes are TRBV4-1 and TRBJ1-5; TRBD1 agrees at 11 bases. V shed 1 base, J shed 7 bases, and the junction held 6 bases outside the gene matches. The CDR3 has 16 amino acids. Germline lookup yields CDR1 MGHRA and CDR2 YSYEKL. The CDR3, as DNA: TGCGCCAGCAGCCAAGGGGACAGGGGGTCATGGCAGCCCCAGCATTTT. Translation: CASSQGDRGSWQPQHF.

V usage is TRBV11-2 and J usage is TRBJ1-1, with 7 bases matching TRBD1. CDR1 is SGHAT and CDR2 is FQNNGV in the germline V gene. The V gene end was trimmed by 2 bases and the J gene end by 0 bases; junction bases not matched to a gene: 12. The CDR3 consists of 18 residues. The CDR3 bases are TGTGCCAGCAGCTTATCCGGGACAGTTTTAAATTTGAACACTGAAGCTTTCTTT. This translates into CASSLSGTVLNLNTEAFF.

The chain links TRBV5-6 to TRBJ2-1; 11 bases align to TRBD2. The CDR3 has 18 residues. Trimming cost V 3 bases and J 7 bases; bases outside gene matches: 15. The germline V gene has CDR1 SGHDT and CDR2 YYEEEE. The DNA for the CDR3 is TGTGCCAGCAGCTCGCCCCTACCAACTAGCGGGAGTAGGAATGAGCAGTTCTTC. Translating it yields CASSSPLPTSGSRNEQFF.

The J gene is TRBJ2-7, the V gene TRBV6-5; D might be TRBD2 (6 bases). V was pared by 6 bases and J by 3 bases, with 15 bases between. The CDR3 runs 14 residues. Germline CDR1 and CDR2: MNHEY and SVGAGI. The CDR3 coding sequence is TGTGCCAGCAGATCCGGGACTTTTCTCTACGAGCAGTACTTC. This encodes CASRSGTFLYEQYF.

This clone appeared a few times. The chain carries TRBV29-1 and TRBJ1-6, with 11 nucleotides matching TRBD1. Germline loops: CDR1 SQVTM, CDR2 ANQGSEA. The CDR3 spans 14 residues. V was clipped by 4 bases and J by 10 bases; unmatched bases: 6. The CDR3 region is CSVAVGQGGSPLHF. The CDR3 DNA is TGCAGCGTTGCCGTGGGACAGGGGGGATCACCCCTCCACTTT.

The genes are TRBV25-1 and TRBJ2-7, with TRBD2 matching 7 bases. The V gene's germline CDR1 is MGHDK and CDR2 SYGVNS. The junction had 8 bases not matched to a gene; V was cut back by 7 bases and J by 2 bases. The CDR3 is 14 residues long. CDR3 amino acids: CASIGGGPPYEQYF. Written as DNA, the CDR3 is TGTGCCAGCATTGGGGGAGGGCCCCCCTACGAGCAGTACTTC.

The chain has TRBV28 and TRBJ1-2; D is unclear. Germline CDR1 MDHEN, CDR2 SYDVKM. This CDR3 has 14 amino acids. V gave up 5 bases and J gave up 3 bases, with 13 bases separating them. CDR3 in DNA: TGTGCCAGCAGTCTGTTTCAGGAAGACTATGGCTACACCTTC. Protein sequence: CASSLFQEDYGYTF.